One sample yielded the 21 T cell receptor beta chains listed below, sequenced in a study of shared clonotypes between healthy human individuals. The method was immunoSEQ multiplex PCR; TCRdb's version includes in-frame clones alone and lacks a portion of them. The sample holds around 1,100,000 clones, approximately 75% seen once. The sequenced sample consisted of memory CD4+ T cells from PBMCs. The subset: CD45RA-negative fraction. The receptors stem from a man aged 18 to 30 in good health. Some clones in this sample may be carry-over from other donors' samples.

V usage is TRBV4-2 and J usage is TRBJ1-1; tentative D call: TRBD1 (6 bases). V lost 4 bases and J 6 bases, leaving 24 bases between the germline ends. Germline lookup yields CDR1 LGHNA and CDR2 YNFKEQ. This CDR3 is 17 amino acids long. CDR3 nucleotides: TGTGCCAGCAGCCCAGTAAGGGGGGGAACGGATCGGGCTGAAGCTTTCTTT. Residues: CASSPVRGGTDRAEAFF.

This chain uses TRBV5-1 with TRBJ2-7; 8 positions match TRBD2. This CDR3 has 16 amino acids. V shed 5 bases, J shed 2 bases, and the junction held 12 bases outside the gene matches. CDR1 is SGHRS, CDR2 YFSETQ, per germline. In DNA, the CDR3 is TGCGCCAGCAGTAGTCCCAGCGGGAGCCCTACCTACGAGCAGTACTTC. This translates into CASSSPSGSPTYEQYF. Drawing the rest from reference TRBV5-1 and TRBJ2-7, the complete variable domain is KAGVTQTPRYLIKTRGQQVTLSCSPISGHRSVSWYQQTPGQGLQFLFEYFSETQRNKGNFPGRFSGRQFSNSRSEMNVSTLELGDSALYLCASSSPSGSPTYEQYFGPGTRLTVT.

In its sample, this clone was seen a few times. The rearrangement links TRBV19 to TRBJ1-5; D unresolved. In germline, CDR1 is LNHDA, CDR2 SQIVND (reference sequence). CDR3 length: 14 residues. V was cut by 6 bases and J by 3 bases, with 12 bases left in between. Here the CDR3 reads CASSEGLNNQPQHF. The CDR3 DNA sequence: TGTGCCAGTAGCGAGGGTCTGAACAATCAGCCCCAGCATTTT.

Only a few counts were recorded for this clone. The chain couples TRBV11-2 to TRBJ2-7, with D tentatively TRBD2 (6 bases). V shed 2 bases and J shed 3 bases, with 11 bases lying between them. Germline values: CDR1 SGHAT, CDR2 FQNNGV. The CDR3 consists of 14 residues. CDR3 in amino acids: CASSLSLARYEQYF. The CDR3 DNA is TGTGCCAGCAGCTTAAGCCTAGCGCGCTACGAGCAGTACTTC.

The chain uses TRBV11-2 and TRBJ2-3, with no clear D. V gave up 7 bases and J gave up 9 bases, with 11 bases separating them. CDR1 and CDR2 from the germline V gene are SGHAT and FQNNGV. The CDR3 covers 11 residues. CDR3 in amino acids: CASTGLRTQYF. DNA of the CDR3: TGTGCCAGCACCGGGTTGAGAACGCAGTATTTT.

The chain uses TRBV5-8 and TRBJ1-5; D may be TRBD1 (5 bases). The length of the CDR3 is 15 residues. V lost 4 bases, J lost 9 bases, and 20 bases lay in between. Germline V CDR1 and CDR2: SGHTS, YDEGEE. The CDR3 nucleotides read TGTGCCAGCAGCGCCGACGGGACTACCAGGTCGCCCCAGCATTTT. Translating gives CASSADGTTRSPQHF. The variable domain in full, with the rest retrieved from reference TRBV5-8 and TRBJ1-5, is EAGVTQSPTHLIKTRGQQATLRCSPISGHTSVYWYQQALGLGLQFLLWYDEGEERNRGNFPPRFSGRQFPNYSSELNVNALELEDSALYLCASSADGTTRSPQHFGDGTRLSIL.

The chain employs TRBV7-2 and TRBJ1-2, with D hard to call. The CDR3 extends over 13 amino acids. Germline values: CDR1 SGHTA, CDR2 FQGNSA. Trimming pared 5 bases from V and 4 bases from J, leaving 11 bases between. The DNA for the CDR3 is TGTGCCAGCAGCGCGGGAATCGCCTATGGCTACACCTTC. It translates to CASSAGIAYGYTF.

This chain links TRBV7-3 with TRBJ1-5; D is perhaps TRBD1 (6 bases). This CDR3 has 16 amino acids. The V and J ends lost 8 bases and 3 bases respectively, with 20 bases between them. Germline CDR1 and CDR2: SGHTA and FQGTGA. This CDR3 reads CASRWGARGYNQPQHF. The CDR3 nucleotides read TGTGCCAGCCGGTGGGGGGCGCGGGGTTACAATCAGCCCCAGCATTTT.

This chain connects TRBV2 to TRBJ1-1, with a possible D match to TRBD1 (6 bases). The V gene lost 5 bases and the J gene lost 4 bases, with 14 bases spanning the gap. The germline CDR1 and CDR2 sequences are SNHLY and FYNNEI. The CDR3 contains 14 residues. In DNA form, the CDR3 reads TGTGCCAGCAGTCTAAAGGAGGGGGGCACTGAAGCTTTCTTT. Translated, it gives CASSLKEGGTEAFF.

This clone showed up just a few times. The chain joins TRBV4-1 to TRBJ1-5, with D possibly TRBD1 on 6 matching bases. The ends were cut back, 4 bases at V and 0 bases at J, with 13 bases in the middle. The CDR3 totals 16 residues. Germline values: CDR1 MGHRA, CDR2 YSYEKL. The CDR3 DNA sequence: TGCGCCAGCAGCCTCAATGACAGGAATAGCAATCAGCCCCAGCATTTT. Translating gives CASSLNDRNSNQPQHF.

CDR3 nucleotides: TGTGCCTGGAGTGTAGGCGGCATTCAGTACTTC. It translates to CAWSVGGIQYF. The chain is built from TRBV30 and TRBJ2-4; D unclear. CDR3 length: 11 residues. The germline gives CDR1 GTSNPN, CDR2 SVGIG (reference sequence). V was pared by 0 bases and J by 9 bases, with 6 bases between.

This sequence joins TRBV11-2 and TRBJ2-1, with D possibly matching TRBD1 (7 bases). Germline CDR1 SGHAT, CDR2 FQNNGV. The germline V and J ends were trimmed by 6 bases and 8 bases, with 20 bases remaining between them. The CDR3 is 15 amino acids. The CDR3 loop reads CASSEGQSEGHEQFF. The CDR3 DNA follows: TGTGCCAGCAGTGAGGGACAGTCGGAGGGCCATGAGCAGTTCTTC. Complete variable domain (other parts from reference TRBV11-2 and TRBJ2-1): EAGVAQSPRYKIIEKRQSVAFWCNPISGHATLYWYQQILGQGPKLLIQFQNNGVVDDSQLPKDRFSAERLKGVDSTLKIQPAKLEDSAVYLCASSEGQSEGHEQFFGPGTRLTVL.

This clone was detected only once. The chain is built from TRBV4-3 and TRBJ1-5; weak D call: TRBD1 (5 bases). The V gene lost 0 bases and the J gene lost 3 bases, with 12 bases spanning the gap. CDR3 length: 16 amino acids. Germline assignment: CDR1 LGHNA and CDR2 YSLEER. CDR3 coding DNA: TGCGCCAGCAGCCAAGATCACCGGGGCCTCAATCAGCCCCAGCATTTT. Encoded protein: CASSQDHRGLNQPQHF.

About this clone: The same CDR3 is also encoded by other DNA sequences in this sample. V is TRBV15 and J is TRBJ2-7, with no clear D. V lost 1 base, J lost 4 bases, and 5 bases lay in between. The CDR3 is made up of 12 amino acids. Germline V gives CDR1 LNHNV, CDR2 YYDKDF (reference sequence). The CDR3 DNA reads TGTGCCACCAGCAGAGCAGGATACGAGCAGTACTTC. Its protein product is CATSRAGYEQYF.

There are many counts of this clone. V gene TRBV10-3 combines with J gene TRBJ1-5; 7 positions agree with TRBD1. The trim removed 6 bases at V and 8 bases at J, leaving 4 bases unmatched. The germline V gene encodes CDR1 ENHRY and CDR2 SYGVKD. This CDR3 is built from 12 residues. CDR3 amino acids: CAISQGDEPQHF. The CDR3 DNA reads TGTGCCATCAGCCAGGGGGATGAGCCCCAGCATTTT.

The rearrangement uses TRBV5-1 and TRBJ2-7; D remains unclear. V lost 4 bases to trimming and J lost 6 bases, with 17 bases between them. The germline gives CDR1 SGHRS, CDR2 YFSETQ. The CDR3 covers 14 residues. CDR3 nucleotides: TGCGCCAGCAGCCCCAAGGATCCGAGTCGCGAGCAGTACTTC. Its protein is CASSPKDPSREQYF.

This chain connects TRBV19 to TRBJ1-1; D is uncertain. The V end was cut by 3 bases, the J end by 1 base, with 3 bases between. The CDR3 runs 12 residues. Germline CDR1 reads LNHDA; CDR2 reads SQIVND (reference sequence). The CDR3 coding sequence is TGTGCCAGTAGTATCTGGAACACTGAAGCTTTCTTT. It is translated as CASSIWNTEAFF.

This clone came up once. The rearrangement links TRBV7-8 to TRBJ2-7; 8 nucleotides agree with TRBD2. The CDR3 contains 18 residues. Unmatched junction bases numbered 22, after V lost 4 bases and J lost 8 bases. CDR1 and CDR2 (germline): SGHVS, FQNEAQ. CDR3 loop: CASSSMRDSGAGVYKQYF. The CDR3 DNA sequence: TGTGCCAGCAGCTCCATGCGGGACTCGGGAGCGGGAGTGTATAAGCAGTACTTC.

This chain uses TRBV7-8 with TRBJ1-3; 9 bases agree with TRBD1. Trimming took 5 bases from V and 8 from J; bases not matched to a gene: 10. CDR3 length: 15 residues. CDR1 is SGHVS, CDR2 FQNEAQ, per germline. CDR3 sequence: CASSPPGTGLYTIYF. Written as DNA, the CDR3 is TGTGCCAGCAGCCCTCCCGGGACAGGGTTGTACACCATATATTTT.

This clone was seen a few times. The sample holds other DNA sequences that translate to the same CDR3. The J gene is TRBJ2-7, the V gene TRBV7-2, with 14 bases aligning to TRBD2. V gave up 5 bases and J gave up 4 bases; unmatched junction bases: 10. Germline V lookup: CDR1 SGHTA, CDR2 FQGNSA. This CDR3 spans 17 amino acids. The CDR3 protein is CASSLAGLAGDPYEQYF. CDR3 bases: TGTGCCAGCAGCCTTGCGGGACTAGCGGGAGACCCTTACGAGCAGTACTTC.

This rearrangement joins TRBV10-3 to TRBJ2-1, with TRBD2 as a possible D gene (5 bases). Germline loops: CDR1 ENHRY, CDR2 SYGVKD. V was shortened by 0 bases and J by 9 bases, with 15 bases between the two germline ends. This CDR3 contains 15 residues. The CDR3 sequence is CAISESWASPGEQFF. The DNA for the CDR3 is TGTGCCATCAGTGAGTCATGGGCTAGCCCTGGTGAGCAGTTCTTC.